Sequencing of this T cell receptor (beta chain) was carried out in a study of T cell changes during pregnancy in multiple sclerosis. CDR3 length: 15 residues. V lost 7 bases and J lost 1; bases outside the gene matches: 2. Germline lookup yields CDR1 MNHNS and CDR2 SASEGT. Generated by immunoSEQ multiplex PCR, the TCRdb table keeps only in-frame clones and is missing some. This sample has over 30,000 clones, with 94% found just once. The clonotype was recovered from a female donor with multiple sclerosis, enrolled in a pregnancy study. Sequences were derived from CD4+ T cells from peripheral blood mononuclear cells, sampled after pregnancy. The chain employs TRBV6-1 and TRBJ2-1; 12 bases fit TRBD2. The CDR3 DNA is TGTGCCAGCACCACTAGCGGGGGGTCCTACAATGAGCAGTTCTTC. This gives the protein CASTTSGGSYNEQFF.